This is a list of T cell receptor beta chains from one sample in a study of PD-L1 blockade in urothelial cancer. Generated by immunoSEQ multiplex PCR, the TCRdb table keeps only in-frame clones and is missing some. The table shows 90,000 to 130,000 clones, with 80% to 95% occurring only once. Sequencing was performed on PBMCs, taken around atezolizumab (anti-PD-L1) treatment. These receptors came from a man in his 60s with urothelial cancer. Each CDR3 is given with its conserved first and last residue. Each record gives: V gene, J gene, clone size, CDR3 length, D gene, CDR3 DNA, CDR3 protein. A D gene is named only where the DNA matches it firmly. Some rows mark clone size as missing; the rest say once, few, many or name a class of expanded clone.

V gene: TRBV30; J gene: TRBJ2-7; clone size: .; CDR3 length: 17; D gene: .; CDR3 DNA: TGTGCCTGGAGTGGGGCGACCCGACAGGCAGTTATCTACGAGCAGTACTTC; CDR3 protein: CAWSGATRQAVIYEQYF
V gene: TRBV11-2; J gene: TRBJ1-4; clone size: .; CDR3 length: 14; D gene: .; CDR3 DNA: TGTGCCAGCAGCTTGACAGATGGCAATGAAAAACTGTTTTTT; CDR3 protein: CASSLTDGNEKLFF
V gene: TRBV5-1; J gene: TRBJ2-7; clone size: .; CDR3 length: 19; D gene: TRBD1; CDR3 DNA: TGCGCCAGCAGCCCAAGGTCCGGGACAGGGGCTTCGGTCTCCTACGAGCAGTACTTC; CDR3 protein: CASSPRSGTGASVSYEQYF
V gene: TRBV10-3; J gene: TRBJ2-7; clone size: .; CDR3 length: 15; D gene: TRBD1; CDR3 DNA: TGTGCCATCAGCGAAACAGGGGGCGCACGGTACGAGCAGTACTTC; CDR3 protein: CAISETGGARYEQYF
V gene: TRBV4-3; J gene: TRBJ2-7; clone size: .; CDR3 length: 14; D gene: .; CDR3 DNA: TGCGCCAGCAGCCAAGGGCGCGGGGTCTACGAGCAGTACTTC; CDR3 protein: CASSQGRGVYEQYF
V gene: TRBV19; J gene: TRBJ2-7; clone size: .; CDR3 length: 14; D gene: TRBD2; CDR3 DNA: TGTGCCAGTAAGTCAAAGGGCGGGAGCTACGAGCAGTACTTC; CDR3 protein: CASKSKGGSYEQYF
V gene: TRBV11-3; J gene: TRBJ2-7; clone size: .; CDR3 length: 13; D gene: TRBD1; CDR3 DNA: TGTGCCAGCAGCTCTTATTACAGGGGCGAGCAGTACTTC; CDR3 protein: CASSSYYRGEQYF
V gene: TRBV19; J gene: TRBJ1-2; clone size: .; CDR3 length: 15; D gene: TRBD1; CDR3 DNA: TGTGCCAGTAGTTCCAGGACAGGCGAGGTGGTTGGCTACACCTTC; CDR3 protein: CASSSRTGEVVGYTF
V gene: TRBV19; J gene: TRBJ2-1; clone size: .; CDR3 length: 15; D gene: TRBD2; CDR3 DNA: TGTGCCACCGCGCCCCGCGGGACTAGCGGGTATGAGCAGTTCTTC; CDR3 protein: CATAPRGTSGYEQFF
V gene: TRBV6-6; J gene: TRBJ2-7; clone size: once; CDR3 length: 14; D gene: .; CDR3 DNA: TGTGCCAGCAGTAACCGACAGGACTCCTACGAGCAGTACTTC; CDR3 protein: CASSNRQDSYEQYF
V gene: TRBV5-1; J gene: TRBJ2-5; clone size: once; CDR3 length: 14; D gene: TRBD1; CDR3 DNA: TGCGCCAGCAGCCCTGGGACAGGGGTAGAGACCCAGTACTTC; CDR3 protein: CASSPGTGVETQYF
V gene: TRBV9; J gene: TRBJ2-5; clone size: .; CDR3 length: 14; D gene: TRBD2; CDR3 DNA: TGTGCCAGCAGTGAGGGACTACCCTTTAGGACCCAGTACTTC; CDR3 protein: CASSEGLPFRTQYF
V gene: TRBV30; J gene: TRBJ1-5; clone size: once; CDR3 length: 17; D gene: TRBD1; CDR3 DNA: TGTGCCTGGGGCGTACCGGGACAGGGGTTGCCAAATCAGCCCCAGCATTTT; CDR3 protein: CAWGVPGQGLPNQPQHF
V gene: TRBV7-2; J gene: TRBJ2-3; clone size: .; CDR3 length: 16; D gene: TRBD1; CDR3 DNA: TGTGCCAGCAGCCCCCAGGGGGACGGCTACACAGATACGCAGTATTTT; CDR3 protein: CASSPQGDGYTDTQYF
V gene: TRBV15; J gene: TRBJ1-1; clone size: few; CDR3 length: 16; D gene: .; CDR3 DNA: TGTGCCACCAGCAGAAGAATTGGGACACAGAACACTGAAGCTTTCTTT; CDR3 protein: CATSRRIGTQNTEAFF
V gene: TRBV5-1; J gene: TRBJ1-6; clone size: .; CDR3 length: 16; D gene: .; CDR3 DNA: TGCGCCAGCAGCTTGGTTTCGTCAAATCTAAATTCACCCCTCCACTTT; CDR3 protein: CASSLVSSNLNSPLHF
V gene: TRBV10-2; J gene: TRBJ2-7; clone size: .; CDR3 length: 13; D gene: TRBD1; CDR3 DNA: TGCGCCAGCGGCCGGGACAGGGCGGGCGAGCAGTACTTC; CDR3 protein: CASGRDRAGEQYF
V gene: TRBV9; J gene: TRBJ2-2; clone size: .; CDR3 length: 16; D gene: TRBD1; CDR3 DNA: TGTGCCAGCAGCGTAGGGTCCAGGGGGCAGACCGGGGAGCTGTTTTTT; CDR3 protein: CASSVGSRGQTGELFF
V gene: TRBV5-4; J gene: TRBJ1-5; clone size: .; CDR3 length: 16; D gene: TRBD1; CDR3 DNA: TGTGCCAGCAGCTTGGACGGGACAGGGGTCCACCAGCCCCAGCATTTT; CDR3 protein: CASSLDGTGVHQPQHF
V gene: TRBV9; J gene: TRBJ1-2; clone size: .; CDR3 length: 13; D gene: TRBD1; CDR3 DNA: TGTGCCAGCACTCAGGGGGCGAGTTATGGCTACACCTTC; CDR3 protein: CASTQGASYGYTF
V gene: TRBV21-1; J gene: TRBJ1-1; clone size: .; CDR3 length: 15; D gene: .; CDR3 DNA: TGTGCCAGCAGCAAAGGGGACTTTCTTCCGACTGAAGCTTTCTTT; CDR3 protein: CASSKGDFLPTEAFF
V gene: TRBV19; J gene: TRBJ2-2; clone size: .; CDR3 length: 15; D gene: TRBD1; CDR3 DNA: TGTGCCAGTAGTCACAGGGGGCCAAACACCGGGGAGCTGTTTTTT; CDR3 protein: CASSHRGPNTGELFF
V gene: TRBV19; J gene: TRBJ1-4; clone size: .; CDR3 length: 15; D gene: .; CDR3 DNA: TGTGCCAGTTCGAGCAGGGGCTCAACTAATGAAAAACTGTTTTTT; CDR3 protein: CASSSRGSTNEKLFF
V gene: TRBV11-2; J gene: TRBJ1-2; clone size: .; CDR3 length: 12; D gene: .; CDR3 DNA: TGTGCCAGCAGCTTAGAAGGGGCTGGCTACACCTTC; CDR3 protein: CASSLEGAGYTF
V gene: TRBV7-6; J gene: TRBJ2-7; clone size: .; CDR3 length: 16; D gene: TRBD2; CDR3 DNA: TGTGCCAGCAGCTCGACTAGCGGGGGGAGCTCCTACGAGCAGTACTTC; CDR3 protein: CASSSTSGGSSYEQYF
V gene: TRBV5-1; J gene: TRBJ2-1; clone size: .; CDR3 length: 15; D gene: TRBD1; CDR3 DNA: TGCGCCAGCAGCAGCCACAGGGGGCAATCTAATGAGCAGTTCTTC; CDR3 protein: CASSSHRGQSNEQFF
V gene: TRBV5-5; J gene: TRBJ1-1; clone size: once; CDR3 length: 15; D gene: TRBD1; CDR3 DNA: TGTGCCAGCAGCTGGGGACAGGGGGCTAGCACTGAAGCTTTCTTT; CDR3 protein: CASSWGQGASTEAFF
V gene: TRBV19; J gene: TRBJ1-2; clone size: .; CDR3 length: 12; D gene: TRBD1; CDR3 DNA: TGTGCCAGTAGTCAGGGGGCAGGTGGCTACACCTTC; CDR3 protein: CASSQGAGGYTF
V gene: TRBV18; J gene: TRBJ2-5; clone size: .; CDR3 length: 14; D gene: .; CDR3 DNA: TGTGCCAGCTCACCCCAAAGCGCCGAAGAGACCCAGTACTTC; CDR3 protein: CASSPQSAEETQYF
V gene: TRBV7-9; J gene: TRBJ2-5; clone size: .; CDR3 length: 13; D gene: TRBD1; CDR3 DNA: TGTGCCAGCAGCGGGACAGGCCAAGAGACCCAGTACTTC; CDR3 protein: CASSGTGQETQYF
V gene: TRBV25-1; J gene: TRBJ1-1; clone size: .; CDR3 length: 14; D gene: .; CDR3 DNA: TGTGCCAGCAGTGAATTCCAGGGGAACACTGAAGCTTTCTTT; CDR3 protein: CASSEFQGNTEAFF
V gene: TRBV5-4; J gene: TRBJ2-7; clone size: .; CDR3 length: 16; D gene: TRBD2; CDR3 DNA: TGTGCCAGCAGCTTGGCGCTTGCGGGAGAGTCCTACGAGCAGTACTTC; CDR3 protein: CASSLALAGESYEQYF
V gene: TRBV5-1; J gene: TRBJ2-3; clone size: once; CDR3 length: 13; D gene: .; CDR3 DNA: TGCGCCAGCAGCTGGGGGACTCAAGATACGCAGTATTTT; CDR3 protein: CASSWGTQDTQYF
V gene: TRBV7-2; J gene: TRBJ2-1; clone size: once; CDR3 length: 16; D gene: TRBD2; CDR3 DNA: TGTGCCAGCAGCATCCTGGGCGGGGGGGCTGCAAATGAGCAGTTCTTC; CDR3 protein: CASSILGGGAANEQFF
V gene: TRBV6-5; J gene: TRBJ1-5; clone size: .; CDR3 length: 15; D gene: .; CDR3 DNA: TGTGCCAGCAGTTACGGATGGGGGAGGGATCAGCCCCAGCATTTT; CDR3 protein: CASSYGWGRDQPQHF
V gene: TRBV5-5; J gene: TRBJ2-5; clone size: .; CDR3 length: 15; D gene: TRBD1; CDR3 DNA: TGTGCCAGCAGCTTGGGGGACAGGGGGCGAGAGACCCAGTACTTC; CDR3 protein: CASSLGDRGRETQYF
V gene: TRBV7-3; J gene: TRBJ2-3; clone size: .; CDR3 length: 17; D gene: TRBD2; CDR3 DNA: TGTGCCAGCAGCTTACTGACTAGCGGGGGGTCCACAGATACGCAGTATTTT; CDR3 protein: CASSLLTSGGSTDTQYF
V gene: TRBV9; J gene: TRBJ1-3; clone size: .; CDR3 length: 14; D gene: .; CDR3 DNA: TGTGCCAGCAGCGTAGGGGACACTGGAAACACCATATATTTT; CDR3 protein: CASSVGDTGNTIYF
V gene: TRBV6-5; J gene: TRBJ2-1; clone size: once; CDR3 length: 15; D gene: TRBD2; CDR3 DNA: TGTGCCAGCAGTTGGACTAGCGGTTCCTACAATGAGCAGTTCTTC; CDR3 protein: CASSWTSGSYNEQFF
V gene: TRBV28; J gene: TRBJ2-3; clone size: .; CDR3 length: 17; D gene: TRBD2; CDR3 DNA: TGTGCCAGCAGCAACGGGGGACTAGCGGGAGCCACAGATACGCAGTATTTT; CDR3 protein: CASSNGGLAGATDTQYF
V gene: TRBV7-3; J gene: TRBJ2-3; clone size: .; CDR3 length: 16; D gene: TRBD2; CDR3 DNA: TGTGCCAGCAGCGTAGGGGAGCGGGGGGCCACAGATACGCAGTATTTT; CDR3 protein: CASSVGERGATDTQYF
V gene: TRBV15; J gene: TRBJ1-1; clone size: .; CDR3 length: 15; D gene: .; CDR3 DNA: TGTGCCACCAGCAGAGCAAGCGGGGGTGCGGCTGAAGCTTTCTTT; CDR3 protein: CATSRASGGAAEAFF
V gene: TRBV4-3; J gene: TRBJ2-6; clone size: .; CDR3 length: 17; D gene: .; CDR3 DNA: TGCGCCAGCAGCCAAGATCCATCCGCGGGTGGGGCCAACGTCCTGACTTTC; CDR3 protein: CASSQDPSAGGANVLTF
V gene: TRBV5-4; J gene: TRBJ1-2; clone size: .; CDR3 length: 15; D gene: TRBD1; CDR3 DNA: TGTGCCAGCAGCACGGGGACAGGGGGCAACTATGGCTACACCTTC; CDR3 protein: CASSTGTGGNYGYTF
V gene: TRBV2; J gene: TRBJ1-3; clone size: .; CDR3 length: 12; D gene: .; CDR3 DNA: TGTGCCAGCAGTGACGACAGAAACACCATATATTTT; CDR3 protein: CASSDDRNTIYF
V gene: TRBV7-2; J gene: TRBJ2-2; clone size: once; CDR3 length: 17; D gene: TRBD2; CDR3 DNA: TGTGCCAGCAGCTTAGCGTTACTAGCGGGGAACACCGGGGAGCTGTTTTTT; CDR3 protein: CASSLALLAGNTGELFF
V gene: TRBV9; J gene: TRBJ2-7; clone size: .; CDR3 length: 15; D gene: TRBD2; CDR3 DNA: TGTGCCAGCAGCCCAGAACTAGCGGGATTCTACGAGCAGTACTTC; CDR3 protein: CASSPELAGFYEQYF
V gene: TRBV6-1; J gene: TRBJ2-3; clone size: .; CDR3 length: 14; D gene: TRBD1; CDR3 DNA: TGTGCCAGCAGTGTACAGGGGGCTGCAGATACGCAGTATTTT; CDR3 protein: CASSVQGAADTQYF
V gene: TRBV4-3; J gene: TRBJ1-2; clone size: .; CDR3 length: 12; D gene: TRBD1; CDR3 DNA: TGCGCCAGCAGCCCCGGGACAGGGAGCCACACCTTC; CDR3 protein: CASSPGTGSHTF
V gene: TRBV5-1; J gene: TRBJ2-1; clone size: .; CDR3 length: 14; D gene: TRBD1; CDR3 DNA: TGCGCCAGCAGCTCCGGACAGGGGTCCGATGAGCAGTTCTTC; CDR3 protein: CASSSGQGSDEQFF
V gene: TRBV7-2; J gene: TRBJ2-7; clone size: .; CDR3 length: 14; D gene: TRBD1; CDR3 DNA: TGTGCCAGCAGCTTAGTGTCAGGGGGCTACGAGCAGTACTTC; CDR3 protein: CASSLVSGGYEQYF
V gene: TRBV6-1; J gene: TRBJ2-4; clone size: .; CDR3 length: 19; D gene: TRBD2; CDR3 DNA: TGTGCCAGCAGTGAAGGTTCTAGCGGGAGGTTATGGGACAAAAACATTCAGTACTTC; CDR3 protein: CASSEGSSGRLWDKNIQYF
V gene: TRBV30; J gene: TRBJ2-1; clone size: .; CDR3 length: 15; D gene: TRBD2; CDR3 DNA: TGTGCCTTTCGACTAGCGGGGGTGCGGGGAGCTGAGCAGTTCTTC; CDR3 protein: CAFRLAGVRGAEQFF
V gene: TRBV6-6; J gene: TRBJ2-7; clone size: .; CDR3 length: 16; D gene: TRBD1; CDR3 DNA: TGTGCCAGCAGTTACACTACCGGGACAGGACGAGGGGAGCAGTACTTC; CDR3 protein: CASSYTTGTGRGEQYF
V gene: TRBV19; J gene: TRBJ1-1; clone size: .; CDR3 length: 11; D gene: .; CDR3 DNA: TGTGCCAGTTCCCCAGGGATTCGAGCTTTCTTT; CDR3 protein: CASSPGIRAFF
V gene: TRBV4-1; J gene: TRBJ2-7; clone size: once; CDR3 length: 18; D gene: TRBD1; CDR3 DNA: TGCGCCAGCAGCCAAGACGATCGGACTGGACAGGGGTGGGACGAGCAGTACTTC; CDR3 protein: CASSQDDRTGQGWDEQYF
V gene: TRBV4-3; J gene: TRBJ2-1; clone size: .; CDR3 length: 14; D gene: .; CDR3 DNA: TGCGCCAGCAGCCATACCAGGTACGCCGGTGAGCAGTTCTTC; CDR3 protein: CASSHTRYAGEQFF
V gene: TRBV7-6; J gene: TRBJ2-2; clone size: .; CDR3 length: 15; D gene: .; CDR3 DNA: TGTGCCAGCAGCTTAGGAGCGCGCTTCACCGGGGAGCTGTTTTTT; CDR3 protein: CASSLGARFTGELFF
V gene: TRBV7-2; J gene: TRBJ2-1; clone size: .; CDR3 length: 14; D gene: TRBD2; CDR3 DNA: TGTGCCAGCACCCTTTTAGGGGAGGGCCATGAGCAGTTCTTC; CDR3 protein: CASTLLGEGHEQFF
V gene: TRBV6-1; J gene: TRBJ1-3; clone size: .; CDR3 length: 14; D gene: TRBD1; CDR3 DNA: TGTGCCAGTCGCCAGGGGGGATACGGAAACACCATATATTTT; CDR3 protein: CASRQGGYGNTIYF